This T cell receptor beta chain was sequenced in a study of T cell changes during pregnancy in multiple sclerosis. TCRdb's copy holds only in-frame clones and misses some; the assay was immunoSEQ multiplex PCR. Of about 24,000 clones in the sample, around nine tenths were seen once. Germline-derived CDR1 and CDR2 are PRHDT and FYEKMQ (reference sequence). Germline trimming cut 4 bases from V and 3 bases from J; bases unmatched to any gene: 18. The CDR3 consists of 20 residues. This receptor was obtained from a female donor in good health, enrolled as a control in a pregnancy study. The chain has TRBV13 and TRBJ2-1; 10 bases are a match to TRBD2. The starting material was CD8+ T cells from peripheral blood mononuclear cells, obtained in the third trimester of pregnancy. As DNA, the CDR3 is TGTGCCAGCAGCTCGGCCGTAGCGGGGGGTACTAACAGGAGCTACAATGAGCAGTTCTTC. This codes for CASSSAVAGGTNRSYNEQFF.